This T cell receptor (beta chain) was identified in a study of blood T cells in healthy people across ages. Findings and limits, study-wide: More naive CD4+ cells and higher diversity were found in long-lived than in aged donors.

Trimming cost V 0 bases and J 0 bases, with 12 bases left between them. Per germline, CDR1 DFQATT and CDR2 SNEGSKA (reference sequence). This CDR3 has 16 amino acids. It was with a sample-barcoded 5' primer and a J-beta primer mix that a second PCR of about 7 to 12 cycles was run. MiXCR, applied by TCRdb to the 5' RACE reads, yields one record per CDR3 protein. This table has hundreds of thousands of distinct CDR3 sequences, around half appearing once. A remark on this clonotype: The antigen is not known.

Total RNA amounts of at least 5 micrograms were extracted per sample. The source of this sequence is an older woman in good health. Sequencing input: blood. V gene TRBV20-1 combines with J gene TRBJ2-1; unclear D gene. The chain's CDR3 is CSAREGSVSSYNEQFF. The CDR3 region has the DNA TGCAGTGCTAGAGAAGGAAGCGTGAGCTCCTACAATGAGCAGTTCTTC.